A selection of T cell receptor beta chains follows, all from one sample in a study of technical replicates of blood from a few donors. The protocol was immunoSEQ multiplex PCR, while the TCRdb copy is restricted to in-frame clones and leaves out a portion. The profile shows roughly 80,000 clones, roughly 94% of them singletons. The source material was T cells isolated from PBMCs. These receptors originate from a human donor in good health. Each CDR3 is given with its conserved first and last residue. The D gene is left open where the match is weak. Clone size is shown for a subset of rows, as once, few, many or a class of expanded clone.

clone size	V gene	D gene	J gene	CDR3 protein	CDR3 DNA
.	TRBV5-4	TRBD1	TRBJ1-2	CASSLAWDRGVYGYTF	TGTGCCAGCAGCTTGGCGTGGGACAGGGGGGTCTATGGCTACACCTTC
.	TRBV5-1	TRBD2	TRBJ2-5	CASSFIAGETQYF	TGCGCCAGCAGCTTTATAGCGGGAGAGACCCAGTACTTC
.	TRBV14	.	TRBJ1-3	CASSHPWGVNSGNTIYF	TGTGCCAGCAGCCACCCCTGGGGAGTCAACTCTGGAAACACCATATATTTT
.	TRBV5-4	TRBD2	TRBJ2-3	CASSPRTSGLDTQYF	TGTGCCAGCAGCCCTAGGACTAGCGGCCTCGATACGCAGTATTTT
.	TRBV5-6	.	TRBJ1-3	CASSFLSGNTIYF	TGTGCCAGCAGCTTCCTCTCTGGAAACACCATATATTTT
.	TRBV27	.	TRBJ2-7	CASMGPEIYEQYF	TGTGCCAGCATGGGCCCTGAAATCTACGAGCAGTACTTC
.	TRBV5-1	TRBD2	TRBJ2-2	CASSLVLAGDTGELFF	TGCGCCAGCAGCTTGGTACTAGCGGGAGACACCGGGGAGCTGTTTTTT
.	TRBV19	TRBD2	TRBJ2-5	CATAGLAGAETQYF	TGTGCCACCGCTGGACTAGCGGGAGCGGAGACCCAGTACTTC
once	TRBV11-3	.	TRBJ1-2	CASSLEFGEWDGYTF	TGTGCCAGCAGCTTAGAATTCGGGGAATGGGATGGCTACACCTTC
once	TRBV5-6	.	TRBJ2-1	CASSPDYSYNEQFF	TGTGCCAGCAGCCCGGACTACTCCTACAATGAGCAGTTCTTC
once	TRBV5-6	TRBD1	TRBJ1-1	CASSRQGKTFF	TGTGCCAGCAGTCGACAGGGGAAAACTTTCTTT
.	TRBV29-1	.	TRBJ2-3	CSVEGTLEGTDTQYF	TGCAGCGTTGAAGGAACCCTAGAAGGCACAGATACGCAGTATTTT
.	TRBV27	.	TRBJ1-5	CASSPTGTNQPQHF	TGTGCCAGCAGTCCTACAGGGACCAATCAGCCCCAGCATTTT
.	TRBV7-2	.	TRBJ2-1	CASSTRVYRDEQFF	TGTGCCAGCAGCACTAGGGTCTACCGAGATGAGCAGTTCTTC
.	TRBV12-5	.	TRBJ2-4	CASSTAAKNIQYF	TGTGCTAGTTCAACAGCAGCCAAAAACATTCAGTACTTC
.	TRBV9	TRBD2	TRBJ2-1	CASSVEDGTSGSTYNEQFF	TGTGCCAGCAGCGTAGAAGATGGGACTAGCGGGAGTACCTACAATGAGCAGTTCTTC
.	TRBV5-6	.	TRBJ1-5	CASSLAPGATNQPQHF	TGTGCCAGCAGCTTGGCGCCAGGGGCCACGAATCAGCCCCAGCATTTT